This is a list of T cell receptor beta chains from one sample in a study of cytomegalovirus exposure and HLA in healthy donors. Profiling relied on immunoSEQ multiplex PCR, and the TCRdb table lists in-frame clones only, not all of them. The sample includes 200,000 to 300,000 clones, more than 85% of them seen just once. The material sequenced was PBMCs. These receptors were taken from a man between 18 and 29 years old in good health and CMV-seropositive. Each CDR3 is given with its conserved first and last residue. Each record gives: J gene, V gene, CDR3 protein.

J: TRBJ1-1; V: TRBV7-3; CDR3: CASSLGSRGPHTEAFF
J: TRBJ1-1; V: TRBV11-3; CDR3: CASSLGAGINTEAFF
J: TRBJ1-2; V: TRBV6-1; CDR3: CASSGTGVLYGYTF
J: TRBJ2-3; V: TRBV19; CDR3: CASSIGRRYTDTQYF
J: TRBJ1-1; V: TRBV7-2; CDR3: CASSLLGVGYTEAFF
J: TRBJ2-2; V: TRBV4-1; CDR3: CASSQARDTYTGELFF
J: TRBJ1-5; V: TRBV5-5; CDR3: CASSLEYGRGLVQHF
J: TRBJ2-3; V: TRBV2; CDR3: CASSEGLSGDTQYF
J: TRBJ2-7; V: TRBV7-2; CDR3: CASSDKRGGRQYF
J: TRBJ2-1; V: TRBV2; CDR3: CASMGPQNGPKNPSSYNEQFF
J: TRBJ2-3; V: TRBV28; CDR3: CASSSSGNTDTQYF
J: TRBJ1-4; V: TRBV5-4; CDR3: CASSLVGGGEDEKLFF
J: TRBJ1-2; V: TRBV2; CDR3: CASSDRQAILLPYGYTF
J: TRBJ2-1; V: TRBV18; CDR3: CASSPPPQRSYNEQFF
J: TRBJ2-7; V: TRBV18; CDR3: CASSPSTREQYF
J: TRBJ2-5; V: TRBV19; CDR3: CASSIELRSETQYF
J: TRBJ1-5; V: TRBV7-6; CDR3: CASSSGAAGMNQPQHF
J: TRBJ2-7; V: TRBV5-1; CDR3: CASSPPGQGTHEQYF
J: TRBJ2-5; V: TRBV6-1; CDR3: CASRIGQGHQETQYF
J: TRBJ1-1; V: TRBV14; CDR3: CASSQAGSTEAFF
J: TRBJ2-1; V: TRBV9; CDR3: CASSVATSNEQFF
J: TRBJ2-5; V: TRBV15; CDR3: CATSRDPGRGETQYF
J: TRBJ2-7; V: TRBV6-5; CDR3: CASSYRGTGWYEQYF
J: TRBJ2-3; V: TRBV5-1; CDR3: CASSLEGTTDTQYF
J: TRBJ1-4; V: TRBV2; CDR3: CASNLGRVRGNEKLFF
J: TRBJ2-2; V: TRBV7-2; CDR3: CASSLGGLAGAPGAGELFF
J: TRBJ2-1; V: TRBV27; CDR3: CASSLGTGSMNEQFF
J: TRBJ2-7; V: TRBV4-1; CDR3: CASSQVTRDRTGEQYF
J: TRBJ2-1; V: TRBV10-3; CDR3: CAISGDTPGSGRYNEQFF
J: TRBJ2-7; V: TRBV29-1; CDR3: CSVVRPGAEYEQYF
J: TRBJ2-2; V: TRBV19; CDR3: CASSPRLANTGELFF
J: TRBJ2-1; V: TRBV4-3; CDR3: CASSKSVAGGYNEQFF
J: TRBJ2-7; V: TRBV5-1; CDR3: CASSLSGQGVYEQYF
J: TRBJ1-5; V: TRBV5-1; CDR3: CASSARQGANQPQHF
J: TRBJ2-7; V: TRBV2; CDR3: CASNMDISSYEQYF
J: TRBJ1-4; V: TRBV2; CDR3: CASSEQGAEGEKLFF
J: TRBJ2-7; V: TRBV7-9; CDR3: CASSHPTGTAGYEQYF
J: TRBJ2-7; V: TRBV28; CDR3: CASRLGGQGAYEQYF
J: TRBJ2-3; V: TRBV25-1; CDR3: CASSGGTSGETADTQYF
J: TRBJ1-1; V: TRBV5-4; CDR3: CASSFRGGGTEAFF
J: TRBJ2-7; V: TRBV5-4; CDR3: CASSLRDVSYEQYF